This TCR beta chain is from a study of blood T cell repertoires in COVID-19. The germline V gene encodes CDR1 LGHNA and CDR2 YSLEER. The CDR3 loop spans 17 amino acids. Trimming removed 5 bases from V and 2 bases from J; junction bases left unmatched: 13. Authors' analysis steps: By means of reference gene primer amplification, nucleated cell counts were estimated. Here immunoSEQ multiplex PCR was the method, and the copy in TCRdb shows in-frame clones only, minus some. V, J and clone size are those of that table, while D and trimming were read from the DNA. The data contain about 370,000 clones, around 92% of them seen just once; the ten biggest clones take up about 2.9%.

J is TRBJ2-5 and V is TRBV4-3; TRBD2 matches at 8 bases. The sequenced sample consisted of peripheral blood. The receptor comes from a woman aged 25 to 45 with COVID-19, enrolled during active disease. The CDR3: CASSTSPPAGVQETQYF. CDR3 coding DNA: TGCGCCAGCAGCACTAGTCCCCCAGCGGGGGTTCAAGAGACCCAGTACTTC.